One sample yielded the 9 T cell receptor beta chains listed below, sequenced in a study of early stage breast cancer tumors. TCRdb keeps only in-frame clones here, not all; method: immunoSEQ multiplex PCR. The sample has several thousand clones; 71% are singletons. Material for sequencing was normal breast tissue next to the tumor. The receptors come from a person between 55 and 70 years old with breast cancer.

The chain joins TRBV29-1 to TRBJ2-5; perhaps TRBD2 as D (6 bases). V lost 6 bases and J lost 5, with 22 bases in between. CDR3 size: 15 residues. CDR1 is SQVTM, CDR2 ANQGSEA, per germline. The CDR3 coding sequence is TGCAGCGTCGGCCGGGACTTGGGAAGGGAGGAGACCCAGTACTTC. Translation: CSVGRDLGREETQYF.

This rearrangement joins TRBV5-3 to TRBJ2-7, with 8 bases lining up with TRBD1. TRBV5-3 is identified as an open reading frame with a role that is uncertain. The CDR3 loop spans 14 amino acids. The trim removed 3 bases at V and 0 bases at J, leaving 2 bases unmatched. The CDR3 spells CARSSDRGSYEQYF. The CDR3 DNA is TGTGCCAGAAGCTCCGACAGGGGCTCCTACGAGCAGTACTTC.

This clone was seen a few times. The genes are TRBV19 and TRBJ1-5, with D unresolved. The V end was cut by 7 bases, the J end by 0 bases, with 7 bases between. Germline V gene lookup returns CDR1 LNHDA and CDR2 SQIVND (reference sequence). The CDR3 has 13 residues. Written as DNA, the CDR3 is TGTGCCAGTACCCCCTTTAGCAATCAGCCCCAGCATTTT. Its translation: CASTPFSNQPQHF.

The V gene is TRBV2, the J gene TRBJ1-5; 10 nucleotides agree with TRBD1. CDR3 length: 14 residues. In germline, CDR1 is SNHLY, CDR2 FYNNEI. Germline trimming cut 7 bases from V and 2 bases from J; bases unmatched to any gene: 2. CDR3 DNA: TGTGCCAGCACTGGGACAGGGGGCAATCAGCCCCAGCATTTT. This codes for CASTGTGGNQPQHF.

This clone has a single count. This chain connects TRBV11-2 to TRBJ2-7; 11 bases are a match to TRBD2. J gave up 0 bases and V 6 bases, and 16 bases lay outside the gene matches. Germline V gene lookup returns CDR1 SGHAT and CDR2 FQNNGV. The CDR3 length is 19 residues. This CDR3 is CASSQRYRLAGGSSYEQYF. CDR3 DNA: TGTGCCAGCAGTCAGAGGTATCGGCTAGCGGGGGGAAGCTCCTACGAGCAGTACTTC.

This clone is judged medium-sized. The gene calls are TRBV4-3 and TRBJ2-5, with TRBD2 identical over 11 bases. The CDR3 consists of 15 residues. Trimming at V came to 5 bases and at J to 4 bases, leaving 6 bases not matched to a gene. Germline values: CDR1 LGHNA, CDR2 YSLEER. Here the CDR3 reads CASSSLAGEGETQYF. The CDR3 DNA follows: TGCGCCAGCAGCTCACTAGCGGGAGAGGGAGAGACCCAGTACTTC.

This clone turned up a few times. The genes are TRBV5-1 and TRBJ2-2; 10 positions match TRBD2. The V and J ends lost 3 bases and 1 base, in that order; junction bases with no gene match: 3. This CDR3 contains 16 residues. From germline, CDR1 is SGHRS and CDR2 YFSETQ. The CDR3 nucleotides read TGCGCCAGCAGCTCCGTAGCGGGAGGGAACACCGGGGAGCTGTTTTTT. Translated, it gives CASSSVAGGNTGELFF.

The V gene is TRBV5-6, the J gene TRBJ2-3; 8 nucleotides match TRBD2. CDR1 and CDR2 from the germline V gene are SGHDT and YYEEEE. This CDR3 spans 15 amino acids. Losses at the gene ends were 5 bases for V and 5 bases for J; bases not matched to a gene: 10. The CDR3 loop reads CASSTSGTSIDTQYF. For the CDR3, the DNA is TGTGCCAGCAGTACCTCCGGGACTAGTATAGATACGCAGTATTTT.

The chain uses TRBV25-1 and TRBJ2-7; maybe TRBD1 (6 bases). Per germline, CDR1 MGHDK and CDR2 SYGVNS. The ends were cut back, 6 bases at V and 0 bases at J, with 9 bases in the middle. This CDR3 has 13 residues. The CDR3 coding sequence is TGTGCCAGCAGAGACAGGTACTCCTACGAGCAGTACTTC. Its translation is CASRDRYSYEQYF.